This T cell receptor beta chain comes out of a study of blood T cells in healthy people across ages. Germline CDR1 and CDR2: PRHDT and FYEKMQ (reference sequence). The CDR3 is 15 residues long. V was pared by 0 bases and J by 6 bases, with 11 bases between. Through a sample-barcoded 5' primer and a J-beta primer mix, a second PCR was run for roughly 7 to 12 cycles. Paired-end reads containing CDR3 totaled no fewer than 2.5 million for each sample. One entry per CDR3 protein results from TCRdb running MiXCR on the 5' RACE reads. The data show 1.5 million or so distinct CDR3 sequences, roughly 43% seen once. As concerns this clonotype: Its antigen remains unknown.

General observations from the study: With age, beta diversity per million T cells declined roughly linearly, significantly by approximately 40.

Input material: blood. The rearrangement links TRBV13 to TRBJ2-2; weak D call: TRBD2 (5 bases). This clonotype was obtained from a woman under 30 in good health. CDR3 in amino acids: CASSLGQGLAGELFF. In DNA form, the CDR3 reads TGTGCCAGCAGCTTAGGACAAGGACTTGCCGGGGAGCTGTTTTTT.